What follows are 9 T cell receptor beta chains derived from one specimen sequenced in a study of cytomegalovirus exposure and HLA in healthy donors. Primers: 60 Vbeta forward and 13 Jbeta reverse. Generated by immunoSEQ multiplex PCR, the TCRdb table keeps only in-frame clones and is missing some. The data contain about 120,000 clones, 70% to 85% of them seen just once; the ten biggest clones take up 10% to 11%. The sequenced material came from PBMCs. The source is a man aged 35 to 55 in good health and CMV-seropositive.

On this clone: The junction departs from germline at one end; a sequencing error may be responsible. The same CDR3 arises from other DNA sequences in this sample as well. The rearrangement uses TRBV7-7 and TRBJ2-3; tentative D call: TRBD2 (5 bases). The CDR3 runs 15 residues. Germline CDR1 is SSHAT and CDR2 is FNYEAQ (reference sequence). The CDR3 here is CASSLGTGRTDTQYF. The CDR3 nucleotides read TGTGCTAGCAGCTTAGGAACGGGAAGAACAGATACGCAGTATTTT.

The V call is TRBV7-9, the J call TRBJ1-6, with D unclear. Trimming took off 10 bases at V and 7 bases at J, with 17 bases between the two ends. CDR1 and CDR2 (germline): SEHNR, FQNEAQ (reference sequence). This CDR3 is 14 amino acids long. CDR3 sequence (DNA): TGTGCCACCCCGCCTGAACTAGGGAATTCACCCCTCCACTTT. Translated, it gives CATPPELGNSPLHF.

This chain uses TRBV4-1 with TRBJ1-1, with D unresolved. This CDR3 has 15 amino acids. Per the germline V gene, CDR1 is MGHRA and CDR2 is YSYEKL. Trimming took off 0 bases at V and 2 bases at J, with 10 bases between the two ends. This CDR3 reads CASSQEPGLNTEAFF. The CDR3 region has the DNA TGCGCCAGCAGCCAAGAACCAGGTTTAAACACTGAAGCTTTCTTT.

The chain recombines TRBV5-4 with TRBJ1-2; no clear D. The CDR3 spans 15 residues. Germline CDR1 and CDR2: SGHNT and YYREEE (reference sequence). The V end was cut by 2 bases, the J end by 6 bases, with 17 bases between. CDR3 in DNA: TGTGCCAGCAGCTTTGAATTGGCGGGTATGCATGGCTACACCTTC. Residues: CASSFELAGMHGYTF.

The rearrangement links TRBV6-1 to TRBJ2-7; D gene ambiguous. The germline CDR1 and CDR2 sequences are MNHNS and SASEGT. The CDR3 is 15 residues long. V gave up 1 base and J gave up 0 bases, with 10 bases separating them. Here the CDR3 reads CASSEVTLSSYEQYF. The CDR3 DNA sequence: TGTGCCAGCAGTGAAGTTACCCTGAGCTCCTACGAGCAGTACTTC.

This rearrangement joins TRBV7-2 to TRBJ2-1; 9 nucleotides align to TRBD1. With V trimmed by 5 bases and J by 3 bases, 8 bases remained unmatched. The CDR3 sequence is 16 residues long. The germline gives CDR1 SGHTA, CDR2 FQGNSA. DNA for the CDR3: TGTGCCAGCAGCGAAGCCGGGACAGGGCGCTACAATGAGCAGTTCTTC. Translating gives CASSEAGTGRYNEQFF.

This rearrangement joins TRBV7-8 to TRBJ1-5; D is ambiguous. V lost 2 bases, J lost 4 bases, and 12 bases lay in between. CDR1 and CDR2 (germline): SGHVS, FQNEAQ. The CDR3 has 15 amino acids. CDR3 loop: CASSLLGARNQPQHF. The CDR3 bases are TGTGCCAGCAGCTTACTGGGAGCTAGGAATCAGCCCCAGCATTTT. The variable domain in full, completed from reference TRBV7-8 and TRBJ1-5, reads GAGVSQSPRYKVAKRGQDVALRCDPISGHVSLFWYQQALGQGPEFLTYFQNEAQLDKSGLPSDRFFAERPEGSVSTLKIQRTQQEDSAVYLCASSLLGARNQPQHFGDGTRLSIL.

The chain employs TRBV18 and TRBJ1-1, with TRBD1 as a possible D gene (6 bases). This CDR3 spans 13 amino acids. The V gene lost 2 bases and the J gene lost 8 bases, with 12 bases spanning the gap. Germline values: CDR1 KGHSH, CDR2 LQKENI. The CDR3 coding sequence is TGTGCCAGCTCACCAAAGGGGGAGTCAGAAGCTTTCTTT. Encoded protein: CASSPKGESEAFF.

This chain uses TRBV10-3 with TRBJ2-1, with D possibly matching TRBD2 (6 bases). V lost 10 bases and J lost 0, with 13 bases in between. The CDR3 has 14 amino acids. Germline CDR1 and CDR2: ENHRY and SYGVKD. The CDR3 region has the DNA TGTGCCACTACTGGGAGGCTCTCCTACAATGAGCAGTTCTTC. Translated: CATTGRLSYNEQFF.